The clone carrying this TCR beta chain was picked up a small number of times. With V trimmed by 5 bases and J by 8 bases, 14 bases remained unmatched. The CDR3 is 17 amino acids. Germline lookup yields CDR1 MDHEN and CDR2 SYDVKM. This entry comes from a study of T-cell reconstitution after alpha-beta-depleted transplantation in children. Unique molecular identifiers were used in preparing the TCRbeta library. TCRdb re-called the PCR reads with MiXCR, one entry per CDR3 protein. Here the sample spans about 370,000 distinct CDR3 sequences, just over 20% being singletons. This sequence joins TRBV28 and TRBJ2-1; the match to TRBD1 covers 11 bases. The clonotype originates from a human donor who donated a stem cell graft to a child with acute myeloid leukemia. The sample was PBMCs from the stem cell graft donor, taken from the stem cell graft. The CDR3 bases are TGTGCCAGCAGTACCACTTGGACAGGGGGCAGGTTAGATGAGCAGTTCTTC. It codes for CASSTTWTGGRLDEQFF.